Below, 30 T cell receptor beta chains from the same sample are listed, as sequenced in a study of spatial heterogeneity in lung cancer. TCRdb independently ran MiXCR on the 5' RACE reads; one entry per CDR3 protein. The sample records around 110,000 distinct CDR3 sequences, about 12% being singletons. Time point given: blood at routine non-recurrence follow-up after resection. Tumor, nontumor lung or frozen PBMC supplied whole RNA, sequenced without sorting. The source material was PBMCs, sampled at follow-up. These receptors were taken from a male donor with early-stage non-small cell lung cancer.

Here the CDR3 DNA reads TGTGCCTGGAGCCCCCACACAGGGACCGGCAATCAGCCCCAGCATTTT. Translation: CAWSPHTGTGNQPQHF. The chain is built from TRBV30 and TRBJ1-5, with D possibly TRBD1 on 6 matching bases. Germline CDR1 is GTSNPN and CDR2 is SVGIG (reference sequence). The CDR3 loop spans 16 amino acids. Trimming removed 3 bases at V and 2 bases at J, with 17 bases between.

The chain recombines TRBV7-2 with TRBJ2-2, with D uncertain. V dropped 5 bases and J dropped 1 base, with 8 bases sitting between them. The CDR3 has 14 residues. CDR1 and CDR2 from the germline V gene are SGHTA and FQGNSA. This CDR3 reads CASSLGWNTGELFF. DNA for the CDR3: TGTGCCAGCAGCCTAGGATGGAACACCGGGGAGCTGTTTTTT.

This chain connects TRBV24-1 to TRBJ2-1; 10 nucleotides match TRBD2. V lost 3 bases to trimming and J lost 2 bases; unmatched junction nucleotides: 3. Germline V gene lookup returns CDR1 KGHDR and CDR2 SFDVKD. The CDR3 loop spans 16 amino acids. The DNA for the CDR3 is TGTGCCACCAGTGATAGCGGGGGGGCGACCTACAATGAGCAGTTCTTC. Its protein is CATSDSGGATYNEQFF.

This clonotype was observed once. The chain recombines TRBV7-2 with TRBJ2-4, with 8 bases identical to TRBD2. Germline CDR1 is SGHTA and CDR2 is FQGNSA. J gave up 2 bases and V 2 bases, and 8 bases lay outside the gene matches. The CDR3 contains 17 residues. This CDR3 is CASSLLDGRVSKNIQYF. The CDR3 nucleotides read TGTGCCAGCAGCTTATTAGACGGGAGGGTTTCCAAAAACATTCAGTACTTC.

Ten or more counts support this clonotype. The chain couples TRBV7-2 to TRBJ2-5; a possible D gene is TRBD1 (5 bases). Germline V gives CDR1 SGHTA, CDR2 FQGNSA. Trimming cost V 2 bases and J 4 bases, with 20 bases left between them. The CDR3 has 17 residues. This chain's CDR3 is CASSLYRLRQNGETQYF. CDR3 sequence (DNA): TGTGCCAGCAGCTTATATAGGCTCAGACAGAACGGAGAGACCCAGTACTTC.

This clonotype was picked up many times. V and J are TRBV14 and TRBJ1-2; the D is unclear. V was cut by 4 bases and J by 6 bases, with 9 bases left in between. CDR1 is SGHDN, CDR2 FVKESK, per germline. The CDR3 runs 12 residues. CDR3 sequence (DNA): TGTGCCAGCAGCCCCACAGTCAATGGCTACACCTTC. Protein product: CASSPTVNGYTF.

This chain connects TRBV5-1 to TRBJ2-3; either TRBD1 or TRBD2 may fit D (5 bases each). The germline V gene encodes CDR1 SGHRS and CDR2 YFSETQ. V lost 4 bases and J 2 bases, leaving 17 bases between the germline ends. This CDR3 is 16 amino acids long. The CDR3 coding sequence is TGCGCCAGCAGCCAGGGAGCACAGGTGTTCACAGATACGCAGTATTTT. It encodes CASSQGAQVFTDTQYF.

The rearrangement links TRBV4-1 to TRBJ1-2; 7 bases line up with TRBD1. The germline V gene has CDR1 MGHRA and CDR2 YSYEKL. Trimming at V came to 3 bases and at J to 5 bases, leaving 9 bases not matched to a gene. The CDR3 is 15 amino acids. This CDR3 is CASSQPGQPEYGYTF. The CDR3 nucleotides are TGCGCCAGCAGCCAGCCGGGACAGCCGGAGTATGGCTACACCTTC.

The V gene is TRBV20-1, the J gene TRBJ2-3, with D perhaps matching TRBD2 (5 bases). The length of the CDR3 is 13 residues. Trimming stripped 7 bases from V and 2 bases from J, with 13 bases between. In germline, CDR1 is DFQATT, CDR2 SNEGSKA (reference sequence). The CDR3 DNA reads as TGCAGTGTCGTAGCGCCACCCACAGATACGCAGTATTTT. This sequence encodes CSVVAPPTDTQYF.

This chain connects TRBV5-1 to TRBJ1-1; D not resolved. This CDR3 spans 15 amino acids. Germline CDR1 reads SGHRS; CDR2 reads YFSETQ. The V end lost 0 bases, the J end lost 1 base, and 10 bases lay between the germline ends. The CDR3, as DNA: TGCGCCAGCAGCTTGGCCTTTTCGGCGAACACTGAAGCTTTCTTT. Amino acids: CASSLAFSANTEAFF.

This chain connects TRBV18 to TRBJ2-7; tentative D call: TRBD2 (5 bases). Germline V lookup: CDR1 KGHSH, CDR2 LQKENI. Trimming stripped 0 bases from V and 7 bases from J, with 13 bases between. The CDR3 length is 14 residues. The CDR3 bases are TGTGCCAGCTCACCACCGTCCCGGGGTGGAGAGCAGTACTTC. This translates into CASSPPSRGGEQYF.

This clonotype showed up many times. V is TRBV7-2 and J is TRBJ1-5; tentatively, D is TRBD1 (5 bases). Per germline, CDR1 SGHTA and CDR2 FQGNSA. This CDR3 spans 14 amino acids. V lost 1 base, J lost 4 bases, and 8 bases lay in between. CDR3 sequence: CASSLGAGNQPQHF. The CDR3 DNA is TGTGCCAGCAGCTTAGGGGCAGGGAATCAGCCCCAGCATTTT. The whole variable domain, remainder taken from reference TRBV7-2 and TRBJ1-5, is GAGVSQSPSNKVTEKGKDVELRCDPISGHTALYWYRQSLGQGLEFLIYFQGNSAPDKSGLPSDRFSAERTGGSVSTLTIQRTQQEDSAVYLCASSLGAGNQPQHFGDGTRLSIL.

This clonotype showed up many times. The CDR3 DNA sequence: TGTGCCAGCTACAACCCGGGAGATACGCAGTATTTT. Its protein product is CASYNPGDTQYF. The chain recombines TRBV3-1 with TRBJ2-3; D is unclear. Germline V CDR1 and CDR2: LGHDT, YNNKEL (reference sequence). The V end lost 8 bases, the J end lost 5 bases, and 11 bases lay between the germline ends. CDR3 length: 12 amino acids.

The chain recombines TRBV28 with TRBJ1-4; TRBD1 agrees at 8 bases. The ends lost 4 bases at V and 2 bases at J; junction bases unmatched: 6. This CDR3 has 16 residues. Germline V gives CDR1 MDHEN, CDR2 SYDVKM. CDR3 coding DNA: TGTGCCAGCAGTTATGGACAGGGCGCGACTAATGAAAAACTGTTTTTT. The encoded protein is CASSYGQGATNEKLFF. Variable domain in full (rest from reference TRBV28 and TRBJ1-4): DVKVTQSSRYLVKRTGEKVFLECVQDMDHENMFWYRQDPGLGLRLIYFSYDVKMKEKGDIPEGYSVSREKKERFSLILESASTNQTSMYLCASSYGQGATNEKLFFGSGTQLSVL.

A few counts support this clonotype. The gene calls are TRBV12-5 and TRBJ1-5; no reliable D call. CDR1 is LGHNT and CDR2 is FRNRAP in the germline V gene. Trimming pared 6 bases from V and 0 bases from J, leaving 12 bases between. This CDR3 is 15 amino acids long. The DNA for the CDR3 is TGTGCTAGTGGCCAAGGACGGCATAGCAATCAGCCCCAGCATTTT. It translates to CASGQGRHSNQPQHF.

The chain carries TRBV28 and TRBJ2-7; 8 nucleotides align to TRBD2. From germline, CDR1 is MDHEN and CDR2 SYDVKM. The CDR3 is made up of 15 amino acids. V trimming: 8 bases; J trimming: 0 bases; junction bases outside the gene matches: 9. Here the CDR3 reads CASLKRGPHSYEQYF. In DNA form, the CDR3 reads TGTGCCAGCCTCAAGCGGGGGCCTCACTCCTACGAGCAGTACTTC.

This sequence joins TRBV11-2 and TRBJ2-1, with a tentative D call TRBD2 (5 bases). V gave up 0 bases and J gave up 6 bases, with 12 bases separating them. Germline loops: CDR1 SGHAT, CDR2 FQNNGV. This CDR3 has 15 residues. CDR3 DNA: TGTGCCAGCAGCTTAGATCGGGGTAGCTTCAATGAGCAGTTCTTC. It is translated as CASSLDRGSFNEQFF.

This chain links TRBV3-1 with TRBJ2-7, with a tentative D call TRBD1 (6 bases). The germline gives CDR1 LGHDT, CDR2 YNNKEL (reference sequence). The CDR3 loop spans 14 amino acids. V shed 1 base and J shed 2 bases, with 9 bases lying between them. The CDR3 spells CASSQAQGPYEQYF. The CDR3 DNA sequence: TGTGCCAGCAGCCAAGCACAGGGACCCTACGAGCAGTACTTC.

The chain is built from TRBV5-4 and TRBJ1-6, with 9 bases identical to TRBD1. The CDR3 extends over 17 amino acids. CDR1 and CDR2 (germline): SGHNT, YYREEE (reference sequence). With 4 bases clipped from V and 9 bases from J, the junction kept 14 bases outside the gene matches. The CDR3 coding sequence is TGTGCCAGCAGCCCTAGTCCCGGGACAGGGAAGGGTTCACCCCTCCACTTT. Encoded protein: CASSPSPGTGKGSPLHF.

This clonotype was seen only a few times. This chain links TRBV7-3 with TRBJ1-6; 8 bases line up with TRBD1. J was trimmed by 7 bases and V by 2 bases; bases with no gene match: 4. The CDR3 has 15 residues. Germline V CDR1 and CDR2: SGHTA, FQGTGA. CDR3 region: CASSLSTGVNSPLHF. The DNA for the CDR3 is TGTGCCAGCAGCTTATCGACAGGGGTGAATTCACCCCTCCACTTT.

This clonotype was recorded at least ten times. The chain is built from TRBV20-1 and TRBJ1-5; no reliable D call. Per germline, CDR1 DFQATT and CDR2 SNEGSKA (reference sequence). The CDR3 spans 14 residues. Trimming took 2 bases from V and 3 from J, leaving 11 bases between them. CDR3: CSARTPGDNQPQHF. The CDR3 DNA reads as TGCAGTGCTAGAACCCCCGGGGACAATCAGCCCCAGCATTTT.

This clonotype was found a few times. The junction differs from germline at one of its ends, possibly a read error. V and J are TRBV20-1 and TRBJ2-7; D tentatively reads TRBD1 or TRBD2 (5 bases each). Germline values: CDR1 DFQATT, CDR2 SNEGSKA (reference sequence). The CDR3 spans 11 residues. The CDR3 here is CSAEGNYDQYF. The DNA for the CDR3 is TGCAGTGCAGAGGGGAACTACGATCAGTACTTC.

This clonotype showed up many times. Here the CDR3 DNA reads TGTGCCAGCAGTTGGACTAGCGGGGGTGTCAATGAGCAGTTCTTC. It codes for CASSWTSGGVNEQFF. The chain carries TRBV28 and TRBJ2-1, with 13 bases aligning to TRBD2. The trim removed 4 bases at V and 6 bases at J, leaving 3 bases unmatched. The length of the CDR3 is 15 residues. CDR1 is MDHEN and CDR2 is SYDVKM in the germline V gene. The variable domain in full, with the rest retrieved from reference TRBV28 and TRBJ2-1, is DVKVTQSSRYLVKRTGEKVFLECVQDMDHENMFWYRQDPGLGLRLIYFSYDVKMKEKGDIPEGYSVSREKKERFSLILESASTNQTSMYLCASSWTSGGVNEQFFGPGTRLTVL.

This chain uses TRBV7-8 with TRBJ1-4, with D uncertain. The germline V and J ends were trimmed by 1 base and 4 bases, with 7 bases remaining between them. Germline V gives CDR1 SGHVS, CDR2 FQNEAQ. There are 14 residues in the CDR3. The DNA for the CDR3 is TGTGCCAGCAGCTTAGGGCAGCTTAATGAAAAACTGTTTTTT. It encodes CASSLGQLNEKLFF.

The chain is built from TRBV20-1 and TRBJ2-4, with a tentative D call TRBD1 (5 bases). V lost 6 bases and J lost 7, with 19 bases in between. The CDR3 consists of 14 residues. In germline, CDR1 is DFQATT, CDR2 SNEGSKA (reference sequence). The CDR3 spells CSANGFPDSNIQYF. CDR3 in DNA: TGCAGTGCCAACGGGTTCCCCGACAGTAACATTCAGTACTTC.

In this sample, this clonotype turned up many times. J is TRBJ2-7 and V is TRBV6-2 or TRBV6-3, with 8 bases matching TRBD2. The CDR3 length is 13 residues. In germline, CDR1 is MNHEY, CDR2 SVGEGT. V lost 5 bases and J lost 7; bases outside the gene matches: 7. The DNA for the CDR3 is TGTGCCAGCAGTCTCCCGGGACTAGGTGAGCAGTACTTC. As protein: CASSLPGLGEQYF.

At least ten counts were recorded for this clonotype. This chain uses TRBV7-8 with TRBJ1-5, with a tentative D call TRBD1 (5 bases). The CDR3 sequence is 15 residues long. CDR1 and CDR2 (germline): SGHVS, FQNEAQ. Trimming stripped 5 bases from V and 4 bases from J, with 15 bases between. The CDR3 reads CASSPRGGRNQPQHF. The CDR3 DNA reads as TGTGCCAGCAGCCCCCGGGGGGGTAGGAATCAGCCCCAGCATTTT.

This clonotype was found many times. The genes are TRBV20-1 and TRBJ1-5; maybe TRBD1 (5 bases). CDR3 size: 15 residues. V lost 0 bases and J lost 0, with 9 bases in between. The V gene's germline CDR1 is DFQATT and CDR2 SNEGSKA (reference sequence). In DNA form, the CDR3 reads TGCAGTGCTAGAGATGCCGGGGGTAGCAATCAGCCCCAGCATTTT. Translating gives CSARDAGGSNQPQHF.

A few counts support this clonotype. This sequence joins TRBV11-1 and TRBJ2-5, with TRBD1 matching 8 bases. Germline CDR1 reads SGHAT; CDR2 reads FQDESV (reference sequence). The V gene end was trimmed by 4 bases and the J gene end by 5 bases; junction bases not matched to a gene: 6. The CDR3 totals 14 residues. CDR3 sequence: CASSSTTGEETQYF. The CDR3 DNA reads TGTGCCAGCAGCTCGACGACAGGGGAGGAGACCCAGTACTTC.

In its sample, this clonotype was seen a few times. The rearrangement joins TRBV20-1 to TRBJ2-3, with a tentative D call TRBD2 (5 bases). The germline V gene has CDR1 DFQATT and CDR2 SNEGSKA (reference sequence). Deletions cut 8 bases from V and 2 bases from J, with 20 bases between. The length of the CDR3 is 15 residues. The CDR3 reads CSPRLGSGPTDTQYF. CDR3 in DNA: TGCAGTCCCCGGCTTGGGAGCGGACCCACAGATACGCAGTATTTT.